This record looks at one TCR beta chain sequence and its context. Antigen specificity is unknown. Sequencing was limited to surgery cases with top T cell transcript signatures in brain tissue. Patients received at least one anti-epileptic drug before surgery. This sample stems from a study of brain T cells in children with intractable seizures. Assay: immunoSEQ multiplex PCR; the TCRdb copy retains only in-frame clones and omits some. The data contain approximately 41,000 clones, approximately 92% of them singletons. General study findings and limits: Pre-surgery blood may have been undersampled, hiding some clones. Viral specificity was inferred only from CDR3 similarity; HCMV serostatus was unknown.

The sample here was peripheral blood, taken at surgery. The receptor was derived from a girl aged 2-10 years with tuberous sclerosis and intractable seizures.

The CDR3 DNA reads as TGTGCCAGCAGATTAAGATCTAACGTGGATGGCTACACCTTC. Amino acids: CASRLRSNVDGYTF. The rearrangement uses TRBV2 and TRBJ1-2, with D unresolved. V was cut by 6 bases and J by 6 bases, with 17 bases left in between. Per the germline V gene, CDR1 is SNHLY and CDR2 is FYNNEI. The CDR3 contains 14 residues.